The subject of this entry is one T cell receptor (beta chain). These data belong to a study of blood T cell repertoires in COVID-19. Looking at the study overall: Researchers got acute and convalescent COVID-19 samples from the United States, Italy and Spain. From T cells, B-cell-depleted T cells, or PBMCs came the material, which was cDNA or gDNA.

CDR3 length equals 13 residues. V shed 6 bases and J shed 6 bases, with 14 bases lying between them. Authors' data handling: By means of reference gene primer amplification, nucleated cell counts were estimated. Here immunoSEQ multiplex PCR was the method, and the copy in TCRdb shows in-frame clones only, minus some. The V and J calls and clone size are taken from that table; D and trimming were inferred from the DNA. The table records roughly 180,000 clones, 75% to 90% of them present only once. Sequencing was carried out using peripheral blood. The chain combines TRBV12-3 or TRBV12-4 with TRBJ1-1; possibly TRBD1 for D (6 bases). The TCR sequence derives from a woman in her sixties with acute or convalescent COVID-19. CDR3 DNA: TGTGCCAGCAGCCCGGACAGCTACTCTGAAGCTTTCTTT. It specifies CASSPDSYSEAFF.